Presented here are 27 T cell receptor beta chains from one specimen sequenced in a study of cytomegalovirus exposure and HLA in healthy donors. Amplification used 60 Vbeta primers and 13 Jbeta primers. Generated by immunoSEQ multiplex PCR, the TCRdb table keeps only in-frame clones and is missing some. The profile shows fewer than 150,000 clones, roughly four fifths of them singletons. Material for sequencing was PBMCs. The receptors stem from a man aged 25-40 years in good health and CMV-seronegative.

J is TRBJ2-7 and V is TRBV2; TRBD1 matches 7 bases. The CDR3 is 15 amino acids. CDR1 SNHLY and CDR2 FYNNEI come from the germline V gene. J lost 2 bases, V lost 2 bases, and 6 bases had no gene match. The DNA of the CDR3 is TGTGCCAGCAGTGAATCAGGGACAGTAACCTACGAGCAGTACTTC. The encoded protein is CASSESGTVTYEQYF. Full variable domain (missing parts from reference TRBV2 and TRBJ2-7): EPEVTQTPSHQVTQMGQEVILRCVPISNHLYFYWYRQILGQKVEFLVSFYNNEISEKSEIFDDQFSVERPDGSNFTLKIRSTKLEDSAMYFCASSESGTVTYEQYFGPGTRLTVT.

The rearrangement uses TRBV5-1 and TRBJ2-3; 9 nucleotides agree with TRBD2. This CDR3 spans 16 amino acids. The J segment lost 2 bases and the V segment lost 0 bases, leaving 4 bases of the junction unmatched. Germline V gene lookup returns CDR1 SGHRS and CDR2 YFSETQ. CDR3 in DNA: TGCGCCAGCAGCTTGGGACTAGCGGTCTCCACAGATACGCAGTATTTT. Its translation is CASSLGLAVSTDTQYF.

CDR3 residues: CASSEQDLAGNTIYF. DNA for the CDR3: TGCGCCAGCAGCGAACAGGATCTAGCTGGAAACACCATATATTTT. The V gene is TRBV5-1, the J gene TRBJ1-3; D is perhaps TRBD1 (5 bases). The ends were cut back, 4 bases at V and 2 bases at J, with 13 bases in the middle. The germline gives CDR1 SGHRS, CDR2 YFSETQ. The CDR3 loop spans 15 amino acids.

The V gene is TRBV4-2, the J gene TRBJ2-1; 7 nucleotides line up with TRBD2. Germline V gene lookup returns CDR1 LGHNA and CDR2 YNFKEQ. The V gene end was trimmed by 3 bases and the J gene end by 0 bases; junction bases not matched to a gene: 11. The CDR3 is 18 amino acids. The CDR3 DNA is TGTGCCAGCAGCCAGGGGACTATGGAGCGGGTCTCCTACAATGAGCAGTTCTTC. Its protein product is CASSQGTMERVSYNEQFF.

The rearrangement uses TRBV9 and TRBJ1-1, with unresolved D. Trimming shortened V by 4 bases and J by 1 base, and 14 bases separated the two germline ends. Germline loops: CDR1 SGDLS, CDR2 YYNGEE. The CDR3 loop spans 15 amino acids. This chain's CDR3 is CASSPENRENTEAFF. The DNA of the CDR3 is TGTGCCAGCAGCCCCGAGAATCGAGAGAACACTGAAGCTTTCTTT.

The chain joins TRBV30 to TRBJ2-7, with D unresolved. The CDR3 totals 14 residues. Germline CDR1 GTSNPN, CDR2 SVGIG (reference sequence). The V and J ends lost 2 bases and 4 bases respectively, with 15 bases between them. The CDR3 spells CAWSHFFEVYEQYF. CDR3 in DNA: TGTGCCTGGAGTCACTTCTTTGAAGTGTACGAGCAGTACTTC.

CDR3 sequence: CASSYGRGADTQYF. CDR3 nucleotides: TGTGCCAGCAGTTACGGGAGAGGTGCAGATACGCAGTATTTT. The chain carries TRBV6-5 and TRBJ2-3; weak D call: TRBD2 (5 bases). This CDR3 is 14 amino acids long. Germline V gives CDR1 MNHEY, CDR2 SVGAGI. V was pared by 2 bases and J by 4 bases, with 10 bases between.

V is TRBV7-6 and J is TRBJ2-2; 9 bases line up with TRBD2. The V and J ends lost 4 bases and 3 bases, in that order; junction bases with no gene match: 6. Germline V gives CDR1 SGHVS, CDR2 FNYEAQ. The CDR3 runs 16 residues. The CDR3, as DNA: TGTGCCAGCAGCTCCCGGCTAGCGGGATACACCGGGGAGCTGTTTTTT. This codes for CASSSRLAGYTGELFF.

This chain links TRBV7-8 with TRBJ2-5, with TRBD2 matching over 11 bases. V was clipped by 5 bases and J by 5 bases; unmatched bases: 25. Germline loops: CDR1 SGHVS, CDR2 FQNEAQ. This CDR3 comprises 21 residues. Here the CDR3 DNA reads TGTGCCAGCAGCCCTAATCCGGGCGGGACTAGCGGAAGGGCCGTAGCGGAGACCCAGTACTTC. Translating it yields CASSPNPGGTSGRAVAETQYF.

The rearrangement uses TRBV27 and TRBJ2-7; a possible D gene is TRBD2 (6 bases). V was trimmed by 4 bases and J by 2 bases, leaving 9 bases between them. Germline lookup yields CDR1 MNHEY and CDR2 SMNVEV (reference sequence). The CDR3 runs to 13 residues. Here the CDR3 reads CASSSGTPYEQYF. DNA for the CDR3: TGTGCCAGCAGTTCAGGGACTCCCTACGAGCAGTACTTC.

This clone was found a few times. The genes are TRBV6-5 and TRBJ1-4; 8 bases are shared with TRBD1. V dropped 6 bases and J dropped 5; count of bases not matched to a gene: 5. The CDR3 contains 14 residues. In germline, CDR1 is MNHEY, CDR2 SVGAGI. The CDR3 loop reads CASRDRVSNEKLFF. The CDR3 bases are TGTGCCAGCAGGGACAGGGTTTCAAATGAAAAACTGTTTTTT.

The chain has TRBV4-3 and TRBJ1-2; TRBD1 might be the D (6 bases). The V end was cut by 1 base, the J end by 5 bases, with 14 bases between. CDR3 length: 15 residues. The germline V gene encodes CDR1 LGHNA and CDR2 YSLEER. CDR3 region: CASSQGTNRGYGYTF. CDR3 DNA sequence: TGCGCCAGCAGCCAAGGGACAAATAGGGGGTATGGCTACACCTTC.

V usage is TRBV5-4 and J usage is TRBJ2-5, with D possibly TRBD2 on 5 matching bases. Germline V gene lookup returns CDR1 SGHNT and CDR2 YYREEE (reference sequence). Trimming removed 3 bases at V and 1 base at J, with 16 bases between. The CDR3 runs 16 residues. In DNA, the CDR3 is TGTGCCAGCAGCTCTGGTGTTAGCGCTATCCAAGAGACCCAGTACTTC. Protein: CASSSGVSAIQETQYF.

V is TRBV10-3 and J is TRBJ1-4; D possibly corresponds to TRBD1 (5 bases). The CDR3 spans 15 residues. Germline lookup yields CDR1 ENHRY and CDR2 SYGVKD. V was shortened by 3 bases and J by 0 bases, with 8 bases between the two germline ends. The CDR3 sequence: CAISDTGTTNEKLFF. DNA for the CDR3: TGTGCCATCAGTGATACAGGTACAACTAATGAAAAACTGTTTTTT.

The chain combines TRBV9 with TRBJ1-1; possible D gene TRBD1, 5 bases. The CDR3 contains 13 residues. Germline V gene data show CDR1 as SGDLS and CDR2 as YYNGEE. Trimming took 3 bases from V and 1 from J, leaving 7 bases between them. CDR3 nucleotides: TGTGCCAGCAGCGCGGGGGGGAACACTGAAGCTTTCTTT. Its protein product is CASSAGGNTEAFF. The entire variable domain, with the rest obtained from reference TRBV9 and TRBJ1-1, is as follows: DSGVTQTPKHLITATGQRVTLRCSPRSGDLSVYWYQQSLDQGLQFLIQYYNGEERAKGNILERFSAQQFPDLHSELNLSSLELGDSALYFCASSAGGNTEAFFGQGTRLTVV.

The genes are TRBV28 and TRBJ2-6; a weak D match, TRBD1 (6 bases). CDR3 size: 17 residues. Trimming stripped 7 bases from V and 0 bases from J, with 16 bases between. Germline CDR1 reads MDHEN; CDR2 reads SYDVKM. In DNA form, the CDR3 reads TGTGCCAGCATGGCAACAGGGATTAGCTCTGGGGCCAACGTCCTGACTTTC. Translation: CASMATGISSGANVLTF. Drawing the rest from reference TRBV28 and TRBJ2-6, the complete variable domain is DVKVTQSSRYLVKRTGEKVFLECVQDMDHENMFWYRQDPGLGLRLIYFSYDVKMKEKGDIPEGYSVSREKKERFSLILESASTNQTSMYLCASMATGISSGANVLTFGAGSRLTVL.

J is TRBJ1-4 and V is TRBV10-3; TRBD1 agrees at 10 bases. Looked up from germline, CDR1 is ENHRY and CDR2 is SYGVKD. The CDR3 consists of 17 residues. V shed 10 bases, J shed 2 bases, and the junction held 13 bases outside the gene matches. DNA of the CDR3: TGTGCCACCCGAGGGACAGGGGTGGGGGAGACTAATGAAAAACTGTTTTTT. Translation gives CATRGTGVGETNEKLFF.

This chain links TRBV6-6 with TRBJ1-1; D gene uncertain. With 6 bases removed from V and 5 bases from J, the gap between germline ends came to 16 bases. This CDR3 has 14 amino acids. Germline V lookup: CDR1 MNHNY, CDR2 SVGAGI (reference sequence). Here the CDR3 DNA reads TGTGCCAGCAGGTTCTCGGCGGAGAGAACTGAAGCTTTCTTT. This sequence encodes CASRFSAERTEAFF.

CDR3 coding DNA: TGTGCCAGCAGCCCTCGACAGGGGACCCCTACTAACTATGAGCAGTTCTTC. It is translated as CASSPRQGTPTNYEQFF. V and J are TRBV9 and TRBJ2-1; TRBD1 matches at 8 bases. The CDR3 covers 17 residues. J was trimmed by 8 bases and V by 4 bases; bases with no gene match: 17. Germline-derived CDR1 and CDR2 are SGDLS and YYNGEE.

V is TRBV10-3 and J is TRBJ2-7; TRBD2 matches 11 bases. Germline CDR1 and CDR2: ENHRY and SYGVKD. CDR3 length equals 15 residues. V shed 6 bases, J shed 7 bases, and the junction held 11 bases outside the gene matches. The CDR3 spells CAIRAGTSGFGEQYF. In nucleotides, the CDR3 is TGTGCCATCAGGGCCGGGACTAGCGGCTTCGGGGAGCAGTACTTC.

CDR3 residues: CASSLGNRVPQGTMEYF. The CDR3 DNA follows: TGTGCCAGCAGCTTGGGTAATCGAGTCCCCCAGGGGACGATGGAGTACTTC. The chain uses TRBV21-1 and TRBJ2-7; TRBD1, the table's D call, lacks a check against the DNA. TRBV21-1 is reported as a pseudogene. CDR3 length: 17 amino acids.

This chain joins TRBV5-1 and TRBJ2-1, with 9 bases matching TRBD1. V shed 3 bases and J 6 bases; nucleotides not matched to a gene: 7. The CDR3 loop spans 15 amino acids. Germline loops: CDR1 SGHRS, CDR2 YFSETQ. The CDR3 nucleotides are TGCGCCAGCAGCTCATCGGGACAGGGAGGCAATGAGCAGTTCTTC. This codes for CASSSSGQGGNEQFF.

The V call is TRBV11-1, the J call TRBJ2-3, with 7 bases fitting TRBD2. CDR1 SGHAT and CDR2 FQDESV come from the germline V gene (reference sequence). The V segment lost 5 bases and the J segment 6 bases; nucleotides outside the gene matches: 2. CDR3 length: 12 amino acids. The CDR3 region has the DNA TGTGCCAGCAGCGAGGGAGGGGATACGCAGTATTTT. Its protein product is CASSEGGDTQYF.

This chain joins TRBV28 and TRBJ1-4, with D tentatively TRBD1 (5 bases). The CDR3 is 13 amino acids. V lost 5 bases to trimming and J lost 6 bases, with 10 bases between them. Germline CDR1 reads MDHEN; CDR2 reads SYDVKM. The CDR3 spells CASSRGGDEKLFF. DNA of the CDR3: TGTGCCAGCAGTCGGGGGGGTGATGAAAAACTGTTTTTT.

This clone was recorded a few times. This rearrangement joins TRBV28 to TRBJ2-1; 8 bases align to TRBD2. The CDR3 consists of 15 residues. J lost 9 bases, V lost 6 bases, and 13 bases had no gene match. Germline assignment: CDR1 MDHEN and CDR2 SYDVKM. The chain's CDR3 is CASRIPGLERGEQFF. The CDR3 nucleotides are TGTGCCAGCAGGATACCGGGACTAGAAAGGGGTGAGCAGTTCTTC. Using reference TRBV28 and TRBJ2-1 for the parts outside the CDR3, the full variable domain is DVKVTQSSRYLVKRTGEKVFLECVQDMDHENMFWYRQDPGLGLRLIYFSYDVKMKEKGDIPEGYSVSREKKERFSLILESASTNQTSMYLCASRIPGLERGEQFFGPGTRLTVL.

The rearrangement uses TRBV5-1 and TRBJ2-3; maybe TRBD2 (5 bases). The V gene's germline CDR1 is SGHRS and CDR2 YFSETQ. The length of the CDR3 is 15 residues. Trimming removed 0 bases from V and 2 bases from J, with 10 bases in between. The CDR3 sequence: CASSLATDFTDTQYF. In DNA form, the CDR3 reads TGCGCCAGCAGCTTGGCGACGGACTTCACAGATACGCAGTATTTT.

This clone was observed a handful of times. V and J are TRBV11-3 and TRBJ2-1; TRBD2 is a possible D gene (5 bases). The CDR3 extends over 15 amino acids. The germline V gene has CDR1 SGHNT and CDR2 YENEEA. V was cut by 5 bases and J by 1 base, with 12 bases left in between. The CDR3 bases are TGTGCCAGCAGCCCCCGGGGAGAATCCTACAATGAGCAGTTCTTC. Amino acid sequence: CASSPRGESYNEQFF.